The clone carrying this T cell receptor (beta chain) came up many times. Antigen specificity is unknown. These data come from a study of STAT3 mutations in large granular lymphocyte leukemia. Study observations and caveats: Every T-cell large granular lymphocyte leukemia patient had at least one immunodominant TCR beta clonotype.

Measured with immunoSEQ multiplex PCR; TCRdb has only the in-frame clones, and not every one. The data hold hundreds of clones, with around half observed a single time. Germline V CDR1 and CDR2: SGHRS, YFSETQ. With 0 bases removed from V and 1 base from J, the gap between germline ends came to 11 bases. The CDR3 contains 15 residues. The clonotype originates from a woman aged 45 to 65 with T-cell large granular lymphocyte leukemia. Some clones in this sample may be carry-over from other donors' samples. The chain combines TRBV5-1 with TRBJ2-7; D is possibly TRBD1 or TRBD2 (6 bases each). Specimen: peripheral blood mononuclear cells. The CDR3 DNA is TGCGCCAGCAGCTTGGACAGGGCGGGGTCCTACGAGCAGTACTTC. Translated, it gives CASSLDRAGSYEQYF.